The clone carrying this T cell receptor (beta chain) counts as large. The entry originates in a study of graft-versus-host responses after intestinal transplantation. Study-wide context: Every one of the recipients received anti-thymocyte globulin induction and afterwards took tacrolimus and steroids for about 3 years.

The authors seeded some 200,000 CFSE-labeled responder cells together with some 200,000 irradiated stimulator cells tagged with violet dye. Clones were read by immunoSEQ multiplex PCR, and TCRdb kept only the in-frame ones, dropping some. The data hold approximately 4,700 clones, with around 26% observed a single time. Germline V gives CDR1 ENHRY, CDR2 SYGVKD. CDR3 size: 15 residues. Trimming removed 6 bases from V and 3 bases from J; junction bases left unmatched: 9. The chain employs TRBV10-3 and TRBJ1-2, with 8 bases lining up with TRBD1. The sequence was obtained from a human patient who was an organ donor for intestinal transplantation. Material: alloreactive CD8+ T cells from a mixed lymphocyte reaction culture, obtained before transplantation. The sample's subset: CFSE-low proliferating T cells sorted from roughly six-day pre-transplant mixed lymphocyte reaction (GvH or HvG direction). This CDR3 reads CAIRIYSDRDYGYTF. The CDR3 DNA reads TGTGCCATCAGAATATACTCGGACAGGGACTATGGCTACACCTTC.